The source of this TCR beta chain is a study of identical twins. Study-level findings and limits: Possibly, invariant MAIT and iNKT cells partly confounded zero-insertion analyses. Twins' surplus sharing was weaker for beta out-of-frame sequences.

Unmatched junction bases numbered 3, after V lost 4 bases and J lost 12 bases. The CDR3 runs 11 residues. Germline CDR1 and CDR2: DFQATT and SNEGSKA (reference sequence). TCRdb analysed the 5' RACE reads with MiXCR anew, one entry per CDR3 protein. This table holds 1.5 million or so distinct CDR3 sequences, under 35% found once. In its sample, this clonotype was seen a few times. Its antigen is not identified. The chain employs TRBV20-1 and TRBJ2-3, with 11 bases that match TRBD2. The sequenced sample was cord blood. This clonotype was obtained from a newborn girl in good health. CDR3 nucleotides: TGCAGTGCTATACTAGCGGGGGTACAGTATTTT. Encoded protein: CSAILAGVQYF.